Listed below are T cell receptor beta chains from one sample, sequenced in a study of T cell repertoires in cytomegalovirus infection. One entry per CDR3 protein results from TCRdb running MiXCR on the reads. The sample contains 150,000 to 200,000 distinct CDR3 sequences, about 15% of which appear only once. Sequencing input: PBMCs. All receptors come from a human donor in good health (CMV status not recorded). Some clones in this sample may be carry-over from other donors' samples. Both conserved end residues are part of each CDR3. A D gene is named only where the DNA matches it firmly. A clone size is listed for some rows: how often the clone was seen (once, few, many), or a class if it is expanded.

D gene	J gene	V gene	clone size	CDR3 DNA	CDR3 protein
NA	TRBJ2-5	TRBV5-1	NA	TGCGCCAGCAGCGGGGGCGGTTTGAAAGAGACCCAGTACTTC	CASSGGGLKETQYF
NA	TRBJ2-7	TRBV13	few	TGTGCCAGCACCGGTCCGACCGGCGAGCAGTACTTC	CASTGPTGEQYF
NA	TRBJ2-1	TRBV6-5	NA	TGTGCCAGCAGCTCACGAGCGGGTAGTGAGCAGTTCTTC	CASSSRAGSEQFF
TRBD1	TRBJ1-2	TRBV27	NA	TGTGCCAGCGGCCAAGGGGCAGGGGGAAGTGGCTACACCTTC	CASGQGAGGSGYTF
NA	TRBJ2-1	TRBV20-1	few	TGCAGTGCTAGAGATGAGAATGAGCAGTTCTTC	CSARDENEQFF
TRBD1	TRBJ2-7	TRBV29-1	few	TGCAGCGTTGCCCTCCAGACAGGGAGAGCCACCGACGTCGTGGAGCAGTACTTC	CSVALQTGRATDVVEQYF
TRBD2	TRBJ2-1	TRBV5-6	NA	TGTGCCAGCAGCTTGCGACTAGCGGGAGGGCCGTCGAACAATGAGCAGTTCTTC	CASSLRLAGGPSNNEQFF
NA	TRBJ1-4	TRBV14	NA	TGTGCCAGCAGCCGCGCCTGGGGCGGACGGAATGAAAAACTGTTTTTT	CASSRAWGGRNEKLFF
NA	TRBJ2-7	TRBV9	NA	TGTGCCAGCAGCGTAGGGGCGGAAGCCTACGAGCAGTACTTC	CASSVGAEAYEQYF
NA	TRBJ1-2	TRBV11-2	many	TGTGCCAGCAGCTTAGACGGCGATTACTATGGCTACACCTTC	CASSLDGDYYGYTF
TRBD1	TRBJ2-1	TRBV29-1	many	TGCAGCGTTGTCGACAGGGCCTACAATGAGCAGTTCTTC	CSVVDRAYNEQFF
NA	TRBJ2-1	TRBV29-1	NA	TGCAGCGTTCCCAGGTACAATGAGCAGTTATTC	CSVPRYNEQLF